The 30 T cell receptor beta chains below come from one sample, sequenced in a study of cytomegalovirus exposure and HLA in healthy donors (dated by TCRdb to about 2017). Library preparation employed the immunoSEQ multiplex PCR assay. A mixture of 60 forward primers for TCR Vbeta segments and 13 reverse primers for TCR Jbeta segments was used in the multiplex PCR. The immuneACCESS repertoire file appears here via TCRdb, limited to in-frame rearrangements. These files lack a portion of the clones; in checked studies, under half of the deficit traces to unresolved V genes, and the cause of the others is not known. This sample has about 140,000 clones in its table, and 80% of those were observed once. The ten largest make up around 7% of the sample. Sequences were obtained from PBMCs. The receptors originated from a man between 35 and 55 years old in good health and CMV-seropositive.

This clone was counted once. This chain joins TRBV15 and TRBJ2-7; D is possibly TRBD2 (6 bases). CDR3 size: 17 residues. Germline loops: CDR1 LNHNV, CDR2 YYDKDF (reference sequence). Trimming removed 0 bases at V and 7 bases at J, with 22 bases between. The DNA for the CDR3 is TGTGCCACCAGCAGAGATCTCAGACGGGGCGGGGTGGGGGAGCAGTACTTC. This gives the protein CATSRDLRRGGVGEQYF.

This chain uses TRBV6-4 with TRBJ2-7; 16 bases map to TRBD2. Unmatched junction bases numbered 6, after V lost 0 bases and J lost 1 base. Germline CDR1 is MRHNA and CDR2 is SNTAGT. CDR3 length equals 19 residues. The DNA for the CDR3 is TGTGCCAGCAGTGACTCAGGGACTAGCGGGAGGGCCCAATCCTACGAGCAGTACTTC. This encodes CASSDSGTSGRAQSYEQYF.

V gene TRBV6-7 combines with J gene TRBJ2-7; no firm D call. TRBV6-7 is known as an ORF, though its function is uncertain. V was trimmed by 0 bases and J by 0 bases, leaving 6 bases between them. This CDR3 comprises 14 residues. As DNA, the CDR3 is TGTGCCAGCAGTTACTCCCCGGGCTCCTACGAGCAGTACTTC. Translation: CASSYSPGSYEQYF.

V and J are TRBV12-5 and TRBJ2-5, with D tentatively TRBD2 (6 bases). Germline CDR1 is LGHNT and CDR2 is FRNRAP. The CDR3 consists of 14 residues. With 6 bases removed from V and 4 bases from J, the gap between germline ends came to 15 bases. This CDR3 is CASGSGGVTETQYF. CDR3 nucleotides: TGTGCTAGTGGCAGCGGAGGGGTTACAGAGACCCAGTACTTC.

The chain uses TRBV4-2 and TRBJ1-2, with D hard to call. The CDR3 sequence is 16 residues long. V was trimmed by 4 bases and J by 0 bases, leaving 15 bases between them. Germline V gene sequence: CDR1 LGHNA, CDR2 YNFKEQ. CDR3 nucleotide sequence: TGTGCCAGCAGCCTTAGAGATCAGGATCCTAACTATGGCTACACCTTC. Translated, it gives CASSLRDQDPNYGYTF.

This clone was detected only a few times. V and J are TRBV14 and TRBJ1-1, with 8 bases that match TRBD1. Looked up from germline, CDR1 is SGHDN and CDR2 is FVKESK. The V gene end was trimmed by 6 bases and the J gene end by 0 bases; junction bases not matched to a gene: 9. This CDR3 has 16 amino acids. The CDR3 protein is CASSFDRGGLNTEAFF. Here the CDR3 DNA reads TGTGCCAGCAGTTTCGACAGGGGAGGTTTGAACACTGAAGCTTTCTTT.

The chain couples TRBV2 to TRBJ1-4; no definite D call. This CDR3 is 14 amino acids long. V lost 4 bases, J lost 4 bases, and 10 bases lay in between. Germline values: CDR1 SNHLY, CDR2 FYNNEI. CDR3 residues: CASSVETFNEKLFF. The CDR3 DNA sequence: TGTGCCAGCAGTGTAGAGACTTTTAATGAAAAACTGTTTTTT.

The V and J genes are TRBV30 and TRBJ1-5; no definite D call. The germline V gene has CDR1 GTSNPN and CDR2 SVGIG (reference sequence). The CDR3 has 13 amino acids. V was trimmed by 0 bases and J by 9 bases, leaving 12 bases between them. The CDR3 loop is CAWSVTPERPQHF. The CDR3 region has the DNA TGTGCCTGGAGTGTAACCCCTGAGCGGCCCCAGCATTTT.

This chain connects TRBV10-1 to TRBJ1-2; 9 positions match TRBD1. J gave up 0 bases and V 0 bases, and 5 bases lay outside the gene matches. Germline values: CDR1 WNHNN, CDR2 SYGVQD (reference sequence). This CDR3 comprises 17 residues. CDR3 in amino acids: CASSESTGTGTNYGYTF. DNA for the CDR3: TGCGCCAGCAGTGAGTCCACCGGGACAGGGACTAACTATGGCTACACCTTC.

The V call is TRBV5-1, the J call TRBJ1-2; TRBD1 is a possible D gene (6 bases). The V gene's germline CDR1 is SGHRS and CDR2 YFSETQ. V gave up 0 bases and J gave up 4 bases, with 10 bases separating them. The length of the CDR3 is 14 residues. The CDR3 region has the DNA TGCGCCAGCAGCTTGGCGGGAGGGGGCTATGGCTACACCTTC. Translation gives CASSLAGGGYGYTF.

V is TRBV18 and J is TRBJ1-5, with D maybe TRBD1 (5 bases). CDR1 and CDR2 from the germline V gene are KGHSH and LQKENI. V was trimmed by 6 bases and J by 3 bases, leaving 9 bases between them. The CDR3 is 13 residues long. CDR3 sequence: CASSRGFNQPQHF. The CDR3 DNA reads as TGTGCCAGCTCTAGGGGTTTCAATCAGCCCCAGCATTTT.

This sequence joins TRBV27 and TRBJ2-7; D may be TRBD2 (5 bases). The CDR3 length is 16 residues. V was pared by 5 bases and J by 0 bases, with 17 bases between. CDR1 and CDR2 (germline): MNHEY, SMNVEV (reference sequence). The CDR3 DNA reads TGTGCCAGCAGTCCTTCCCTTAGCGCGAGCTCCTACGAGCAGTACTTC. Translating it yields CASSPSLSASSYEQYF.

V usage is TRBV28 and J usage is TRBJ2-7; a weak D match, TRBD1 (5 bases). V lost 6 bases and J lost 0, with 6 bases in between. Per the germline V gene, CDR1 is MDHEN and CDR2 is SYDVKM. This CDR3 comprises 12 residues. CDR3 nucleotides: TGTGCCAGCAGACAGGACTCCTACGAGCAGTACTTC. Translation: CASRQDSYEQYF.

V and J are TRBV18 and TRBJ2-1, with 8 bases that match TRBD1. Germline loops: CDR1 KGHSH, CDR2 LQKENI. The CDR3 covers 13 residues. After removal of 8 bases from V and 5 bases from J, the junction contained 5 bases not matched to a gene. The CDR3 coding sequence is TGTGCCAGCGGACAGGGTGGGGACAATGAGCAGTTCTTC. Translation: CASGQGGDNEQFF.

This clone was recorded a few times. V usage is TRBV7-6 and J usage is TRBJ2-7; TRBD1 is a possible D gene (5 bases). Trimming removed 1 base from V and 7 bases from J, with 14 bases in between. Germline V CDR1 and CDR2: SGHVS, FNYEAQ. CDR3 length: 14 amino acids. The CDR3 DNA reads TGTGCCAGCAGCTTAGTAGGCAGGGTGGAGGAGCAGTACTTC. It yields the protein CASSLVGRVEEQYF.

The chain has TRBV7-9 and TRBJ1-4; TRBD1 matches 9 bases. The V gene's germline CDR1 is SEHNR and CDR2 FQNEAQ (reference sequence). With 3 bases clipped from V and 4 bases from J, the junction kept 6 bases outside the gene matches. This CDR3 is 16 amino acids long. The CDR3 bases are TGTGCCAGCAGCTTTATTATGGGACAGGGTAATGAAAAACTGTTTTTT. It translates to CASSFIMGQGNEKLFF.

V gene TRBV9 combines with J gene TRBJ2-1; 11 bases are a match to TRBD2. CDR1 is SGDLS and CDR2 is YYNGEE in the germline V gene. The V gene end was trimmed by 3 bases and the J gene end by 3 bases; junction bases not matched to a gene: 5. The CDR3 is made up of 16 amino acids. CDR3 nucleotides: TGTGCCAGCAGCGCCTCGGGACTAGCGGACTACAATGAGCAGTTCTTC. This gives the protein CASSASGLADYNEQFF. Variable domain in full (rest from reference TRBV9 and TRBJ2-1): DSGVTQTPKHLITATGQRVTLRCSPRSGDLSVYWYQQSLDQGLQFLIQYYNGEERAKGNILERFSAQQFPDLHSELNLSSLELGDSALYFCASSASGLADYNEQFFGPGTRLTVL.

V usage is TRBV18 and J usage is TRBJ2-2, with D maybe TRBD1 (5 bases). Looked up from germline, CDR1 is KGHSH and CDR2 is LQKENI. With 4 bases removed from V and 3 bases from J, the gap between germline ends came to 9 bases. The CDR3 runs 14 residues. The CDR3: CASSLIQDTGELFF. The CDR3 nucleotides read TGTGCCAGCTCACTGATACAGGACACCGGGGAGCTGTTTTTT.

The rearrangement links TRBV6-1 to TRBJ1-1; TRBD1 aligns across 9 bases. Trimming at V came to 7 bases and at J to 4 bases, leaving 7 bases not matched to a gene. This CDR3 is built from 14 residues. Germline V gene data show CDR1 as MNHNS and CDR2 as SASEGT. Here the CDR3 reads CASNQDRGGTEAFF. The CDR3 coding sequence is TGTGCCAGCAATCAGGACAGGGGAGGCACTGAAGCTTTCTTT.

A few counts support this clone. This rearrangement joins TRBV5-1 to TRBJ2-1; TRBD2 matches at 7 bases. The junction had 11 bases not matched to a gene; V was cut back by 2 bases and J by 6 bases. Germline lookup yields CDR1 SGHRS and CDR2 YFSETQ. CDR3 size: 16 residues. The CDR3 loop is CASSLQTSSLGNEQFF. The CDR3 DNA reads TGCGCCAGCAGCTTACAGACTAGCTCTTTGGGCAATGAGCAGTTCTTC. Full variable domain (remainder filled in from reference TRBV5-1 and TRBJ2-1): KAGVTQTPRYLIKTRGQQVTLSCSPISGHRSVSWYQQTPGQGLQFLFEYFSETQRNKGNFPGRFSGRQFSNSRSEMNVSTLELGDSALYLCASSLQTSSLGNEQFFGPGTRLTVL.

The V call is TRBV11-2, the J call TRBJ2-1, with TRBD2 matching 12 bases. The CDR3 extends over 15 amino acids. Trimming removed 4 bases from V and 4 bases from J; junction bases left unmatched: 2. The germline gives CDR1 SGHAT, CDR2 FQNNGV. CDR3 in amino acids: CASSWTSGAYNEQFF. The CDR3 region has the DNA TGTGCCAGCAGCTGGACTAGCGGGGCTTACAATGAGCAGTTCTTC. Full variable domain (outside the CDR3, taken from reference TRBV11-2 and TRBJ2-1): EAGVAQSPRYKIIEKRQSVAFWCNPISGHATLYWYQQILGQGPKLLIQFQNNGVVDDSQLPKDRFSAERLKGVDSTLKIQPAKLEDSAVYLCASSWTSGAYNEQFFGPGTRLTVL.

CDR3 DNA sequence: TGTGCCAGCAGAGATGGACTGGACGTTGAGCAGTTCTTC. Its translation is CASRDGLDVEQFF. The V and J genes are TRBV7-9 and TRBJ2-1, with D tentatively TRBD2 (5 bases). Germline V CDR1 and CDR2: SEHNR, FQNEAQ (reference sequence). Trimming stripped 6 bases from V and 9 bases from J, with 15 bases between. CDR3 length: 13 amino acids.

The rearrangement links TRBV5-4 to TRBJ1-1, with D tentatively TRBD1 (5 bases). The CDR3 is made up of 16 amino acids. Germline assignment: CDR1 SGHNT and CDR2 YYREEE (reference sequence). Trimming stripped 3 bases from V and 1 base from J, with 16 bases between. CDR3 bases: TGTGCCAGCAGCTCCCTGGGGGGGGGACCGAACACTGAAGCTTTCTTT. Translating it yields CASSSLGGGPNTEAFF.

The genes are TRBV5-5 and TRBJ2-7; 7 nucleotides line up with TRBD1. CDR3 length: 13 residues. CDR1 and CDR2 (germline): SGHKS, YYEKEE (reference sequence). Trimming cost V 2 bases and J 6 bases; bases outside gene matches: 5. The CDR3 loop reads CASSFTNRGEQYF. The CDR3, as DNA: TGTGCCAGCAGCTTTACAAACAGGGGCGAGCAGTACTTC.

This clone has a handful of counts. The chain couples TRBV28 to TRBJ1-1, with D uncertain. There are 11 residues in the CDR3. V gave up 6 bases and J gave up 5 bases, with 7 bases separating them. Germline V gene lookup returns CDR1 MDHEN and CDR2 SYDVKM. CDR3: CASRRETEAFF. The CDR3 DNA reads as TGTGCCAGCAGACGAGAGACTGAAGCTTTCTTT.

The chain couples TRBV5-6 to TRBJ1-2, with D possibly being TRBD1 (5 bases). The CDR3 sequence is 13 residues long. Germline loops: CDR1 SGHDT, CDR2 YYEEEE. The V end was cut by 6 bases, the J end by 7 bases, with 16 bases between. The CDR3 bases are TGTGCCAGCACCGGAACGACAGTTGGTGGCTACACCTTC. This sequence encodes CASTGTTVGGYTF.

The chain uses TRBV21-1 and TRBJ1-3; TRBD1 reflects the table's D call only, with no check against the DNA. TRBV21-1 is listed as a pseudogene. This CDR3 spans 18 amino acids. CDR3 sequence: CASSKRQGGFHSGNTIYF. The CDR3 region has the DNA TGTGCCAGCAGCAAACGGCAGGGTGGTTTCCACTCTGGAAACACCATATATTTT.

The chain combines TRBV30 with TRBJ2-1; the match to TRBD2 covers 9 bases. CDR1 and CDR2 (germline): GTSNPN, SVGIG (reference sequence). V lost 2 bases and J lost 4; bases outside the gene matches: 6. This CDR3 contains 15 residues. This chain's CDR3 is CAWSFAGGPYNEQFF. The CDR3 DNA is TGTGCCTGGAGTTTTGCGGGAGGGCCGTACAATGAGCAGTTCTTC.

Concerning this clone: Other DNA sequences in the same sample also yield this CDR3. This rearrangement joins TRBV6-1 to TRBJ1-2; D unclear. This CDR3 is built from 13 residues. Trimming removed 3 bases at V and 1 base at J, with 6 bases between. From germline, CDR1 is MNHNS and CDR2 SASEGT. For the CDR3, the DNA is TGTGCCAGCAGTGAGAGGCGTAACTATGGCTACACCTTC. Translation: CASSERRNYGYTF.

In its sample, this clone was seen a few times. CDR3 bases: TGTGCCAGCAGTTTGAACAGGATGCATAATTCACCCCTCCACTTT. Its protein is CASSLNRMHNSPLHF. The gene calls are TRBV27 and TRBJ1-6, with D tentatively TRBD1 (5 bases). V lost 3 bases to trimming and J lost 5 bases, with 11 bases between them. This CDR3 contains 15 residues. Looked up from germline, CDR1 is MNHEY and CDR2 is SMNVEV (reference sequence).